The sequence of this TCR beta chain was determined in a study of blood T cell repertoires in COVID-19. At the level of the study: Samples came from the United States, Italy and Spain, spanning acute and convalescent COVID-19. Sample material is recorded as cDNA or gDNA derived from T cells, B-cell-depleted T cells, or PBMCs.

CDR1 is LGHNA, CDR2 YNFKEQ, per germline. CDR3 length equals 16 residues. Unmatched junction bases numbered 1, after V lost 3 bases and J lost 2 bases. In the authors' methods: Amplifying reference gene primers gave estimates of nucleated cell counts. Libraries were prepared by immunoSEQ multiplex PCR; TCRdb keeps only in-frame clonotypes and omits some of them. The DNA was the basis for D and trimming; V, J and clone size are from that table. The sample has fewer than 180,000 clones, around 85% seen once. The gene calls are TRBV4-2 and TRBJ2-2; 12 nucleotides line up with TRBD2. The sequence came from a man aged 70-80 years with acute or convalescent COVID-19. Sequencing was done on a sample of peripheral blood. DNA for the CDR3: TGTGCCAGCAGCCAGACTAGCGGGAGAAACACCGGGGAGCTGTTTTTT. Translation gives CASSQTSGRNTGELFF.